This T cell receptor beta chain was sequenced for a study of Ad26.COV2.S vaccination and SARS-CoV-2 variants. Findings of the study overall: Using TCR breadth and depth analyses may have led to underestimated total T cell responses. Individuals receiving vaccine had higher spike-specific TCR breadth than placebo recipients did.

Trimming cost V 1 base and J 0 bases; bases outside gene matches: 7. The CDR3 extends over 17 amino acids. Germline-derived CDR1 and CDR2 are LNHNV and YYDKDF (reference sequence). Treatment of the sample: some 20 received Ad26.COV2.S at low or high dose, single or two shots; 5 received placebo; per-sample allocation not given. Vaccine and placebo recipients were sampled on day 63 after the first injection. Wuhan-strain spike was delivered by a replication-incompetent Ad26 vector. A word on this clone: Its antigen is not known.

Sequencing used immunoSEQ multiplex PCR; TCRdb keeps in-frame clones, though not all of them. The sample lists about 430,000 clones, roughly 90% occurring once. This clonotype was sampled from a person between 18 and 65 years old who received the Ad26.COV2.S COVID-19 vaccine or a placebo. The chain is built from TRBV15 and TRBJ2-3; 7 positions match TRBD2. Material: peripheral blood, obtained in a trial of Ad26.COV2.S vaccine versus placebo. The CDR3 coding sequence is TGTGCCACCAGCAGAGCCTTAGCGGGCTCTAGCACAGATACGCAGTATTTT. This encodes CATSRALAGSSTDTQYF.